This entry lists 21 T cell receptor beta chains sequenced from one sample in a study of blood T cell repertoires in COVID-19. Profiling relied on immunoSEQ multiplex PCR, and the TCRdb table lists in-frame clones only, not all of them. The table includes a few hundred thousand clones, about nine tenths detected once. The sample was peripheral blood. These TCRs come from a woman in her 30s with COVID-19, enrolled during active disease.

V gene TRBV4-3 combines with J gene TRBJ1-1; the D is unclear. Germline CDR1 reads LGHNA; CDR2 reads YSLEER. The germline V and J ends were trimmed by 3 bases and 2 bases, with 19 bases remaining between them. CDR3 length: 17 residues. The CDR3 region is CASSQRLRVEVNTEAFF. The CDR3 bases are TGCGCCAGCAGCCAGAGACTGCGAGTGGAGGTCAACACTGAAGCTTTCTTT.

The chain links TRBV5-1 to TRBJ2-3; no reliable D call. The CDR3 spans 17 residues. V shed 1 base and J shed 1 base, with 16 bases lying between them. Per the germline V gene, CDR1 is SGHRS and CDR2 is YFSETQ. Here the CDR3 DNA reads TGCGCCAGCAGCTTGCGGCCCTTGGAGTATCGCACAGATACGCAGTATTTT. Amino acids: CASSLRPLEYRTDTQYF.

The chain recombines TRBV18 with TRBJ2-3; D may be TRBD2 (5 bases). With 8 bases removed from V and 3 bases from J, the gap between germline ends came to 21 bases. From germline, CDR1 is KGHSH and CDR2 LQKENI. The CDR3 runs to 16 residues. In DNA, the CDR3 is TGTGCCAGCGCTCGATTGACGGGGTCTGGGACAGATACGCAGTATTTT. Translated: CASARLTGSGTDTQYF.

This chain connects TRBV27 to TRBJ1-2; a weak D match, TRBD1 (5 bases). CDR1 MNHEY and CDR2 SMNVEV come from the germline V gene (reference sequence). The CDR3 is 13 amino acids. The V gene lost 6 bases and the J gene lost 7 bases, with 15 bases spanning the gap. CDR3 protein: CASSPPGWRGYTF. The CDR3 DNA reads TGTGCCAGCAGCCCCCCAGGGTGGCGTGGCTACACCTTC.

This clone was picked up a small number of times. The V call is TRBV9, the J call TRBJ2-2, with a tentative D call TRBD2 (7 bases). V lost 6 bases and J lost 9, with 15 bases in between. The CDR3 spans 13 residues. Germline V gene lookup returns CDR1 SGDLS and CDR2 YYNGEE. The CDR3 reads CASNGGLPWELFF. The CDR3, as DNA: TGTGCCAGCAACGGGGGGCTCCCCTGGGAGCTGTTTTTT.

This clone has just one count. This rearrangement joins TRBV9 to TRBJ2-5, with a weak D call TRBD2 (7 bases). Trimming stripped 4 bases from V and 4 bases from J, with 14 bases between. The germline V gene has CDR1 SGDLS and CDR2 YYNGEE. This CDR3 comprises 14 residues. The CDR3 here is CASSPGGRGETQYF. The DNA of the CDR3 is TGTGCCAGCAGCCCCGGGGGGCGGGGAGAGACCCAGTACTTC.

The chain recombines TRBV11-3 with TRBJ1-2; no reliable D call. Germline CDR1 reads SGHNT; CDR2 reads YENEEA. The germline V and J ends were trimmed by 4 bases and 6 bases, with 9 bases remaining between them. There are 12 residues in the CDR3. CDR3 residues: CASSSGGDGYTF. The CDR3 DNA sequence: TGTGCCAGCAGCTCCGGCGGGGATGGCTACACCTTC.

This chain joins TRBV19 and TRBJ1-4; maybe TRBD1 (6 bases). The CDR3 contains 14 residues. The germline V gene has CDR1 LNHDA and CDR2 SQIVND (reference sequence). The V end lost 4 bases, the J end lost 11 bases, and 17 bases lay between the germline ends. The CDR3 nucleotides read TGTGCCAGTAGTACCGGACAGTCCCTGATGAAACTGTTTTTT. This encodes CASSTGQSLMKLFF.

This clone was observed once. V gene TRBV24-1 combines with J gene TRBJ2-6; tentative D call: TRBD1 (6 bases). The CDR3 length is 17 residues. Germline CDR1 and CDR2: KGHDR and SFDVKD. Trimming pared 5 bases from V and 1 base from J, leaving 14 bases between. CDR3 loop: CATSVAQGKSGANVLTF. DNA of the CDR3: TGTGCCACCAGTGTAGCCCAGGGGAAGTCTGGGGCCAACGTCCTGACTTTC.

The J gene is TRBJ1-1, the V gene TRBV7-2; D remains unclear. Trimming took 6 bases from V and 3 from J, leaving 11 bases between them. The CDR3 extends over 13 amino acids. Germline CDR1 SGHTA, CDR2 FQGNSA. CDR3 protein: CASRLHTDTEAFF. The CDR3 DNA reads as TGTGCCAGCAGACTCCACACAGACACTGAAGCTTTCTTT.

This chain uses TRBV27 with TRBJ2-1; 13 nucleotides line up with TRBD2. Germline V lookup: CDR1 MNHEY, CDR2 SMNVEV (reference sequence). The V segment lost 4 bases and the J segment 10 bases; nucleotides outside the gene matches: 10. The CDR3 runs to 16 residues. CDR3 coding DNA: TGTGCCAGCAGTTCTCCATCGACTAGCGGGGGGTTGGAGCAGTTCTTC. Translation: CASSSPSTSGGLEQFF.

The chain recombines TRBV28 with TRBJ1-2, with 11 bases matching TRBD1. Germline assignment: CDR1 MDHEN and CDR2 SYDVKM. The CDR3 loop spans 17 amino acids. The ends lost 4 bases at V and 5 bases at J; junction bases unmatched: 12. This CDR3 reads CASSSLGTGGFLYGYTF. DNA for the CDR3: TGTGCCAGCAGTTCCCTCGGGACAGGGGGGTTTCTGTATGGCTACACCTTC.

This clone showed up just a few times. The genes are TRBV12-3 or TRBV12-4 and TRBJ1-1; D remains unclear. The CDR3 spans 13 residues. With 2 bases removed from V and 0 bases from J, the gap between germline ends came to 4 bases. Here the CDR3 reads CASSLSVNTEAFF. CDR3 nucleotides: TGTGCCAGCAGTTTAAGCGTGAACACTGAAGCTTTCTTT.

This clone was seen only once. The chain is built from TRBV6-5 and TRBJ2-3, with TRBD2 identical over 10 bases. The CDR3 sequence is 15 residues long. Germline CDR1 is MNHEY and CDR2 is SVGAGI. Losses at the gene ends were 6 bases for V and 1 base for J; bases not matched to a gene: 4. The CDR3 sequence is CASSNLAGGTDTQYF. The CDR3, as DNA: TGTGCCAGCAGCAACCTAGCGGGGGGCACAGATACGCAGTATTTT.

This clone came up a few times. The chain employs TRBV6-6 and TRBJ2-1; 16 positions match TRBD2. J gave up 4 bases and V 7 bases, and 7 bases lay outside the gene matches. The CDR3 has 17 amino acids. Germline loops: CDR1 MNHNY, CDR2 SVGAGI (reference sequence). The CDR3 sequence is CASIRAGLAGGYNEQFF. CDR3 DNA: TGTGCCAGCATTCGGGCGGGACTAGCGGGAGGGTACAATGAGCAGTTCTTC.

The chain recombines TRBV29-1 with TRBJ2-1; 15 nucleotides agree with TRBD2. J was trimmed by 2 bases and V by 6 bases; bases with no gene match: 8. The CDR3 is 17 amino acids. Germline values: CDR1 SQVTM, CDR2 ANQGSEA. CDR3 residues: CSVAGLAGGGTYNEQFF. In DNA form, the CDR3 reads TGCAGCGTCGCGGGACTAGCGGGAGGTGGGACCTACAATGAGCAGTTCTTC.

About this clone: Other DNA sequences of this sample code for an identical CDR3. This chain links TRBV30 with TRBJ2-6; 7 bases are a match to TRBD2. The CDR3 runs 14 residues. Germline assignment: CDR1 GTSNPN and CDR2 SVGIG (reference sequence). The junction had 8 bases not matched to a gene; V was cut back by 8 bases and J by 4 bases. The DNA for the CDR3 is TGTGCCGGGGTGGGGGGGGGAGGGGCCAACGTCCTGACTTTC. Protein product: CAGVGGGGANVLTF.

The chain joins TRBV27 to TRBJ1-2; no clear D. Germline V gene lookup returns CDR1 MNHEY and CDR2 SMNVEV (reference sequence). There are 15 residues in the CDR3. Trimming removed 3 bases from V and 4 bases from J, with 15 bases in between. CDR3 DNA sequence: TGTGCCAGCAGTTTCTTCTCCGGGGATCGCTATGGCTACACCTTC. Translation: CASSFFSGDRYGYTF.

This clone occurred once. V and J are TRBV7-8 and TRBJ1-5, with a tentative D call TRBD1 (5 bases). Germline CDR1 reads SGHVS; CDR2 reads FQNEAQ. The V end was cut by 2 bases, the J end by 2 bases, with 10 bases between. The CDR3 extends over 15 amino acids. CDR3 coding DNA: TGTGCCAGCAGCTTATACAGGATTGGCAATCAGCCCCAGCATTTT. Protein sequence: CASSLYRIGNQPQHF.

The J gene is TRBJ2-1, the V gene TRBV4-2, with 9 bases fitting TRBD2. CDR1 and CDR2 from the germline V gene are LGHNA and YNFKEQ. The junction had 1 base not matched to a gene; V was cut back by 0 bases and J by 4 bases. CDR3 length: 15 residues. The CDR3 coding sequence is TGTGCCAGCAGCCAAGAGCGGGGGGGGTACAATGAGCAGTTCTTC. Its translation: CASSQERGGYNEQFF.

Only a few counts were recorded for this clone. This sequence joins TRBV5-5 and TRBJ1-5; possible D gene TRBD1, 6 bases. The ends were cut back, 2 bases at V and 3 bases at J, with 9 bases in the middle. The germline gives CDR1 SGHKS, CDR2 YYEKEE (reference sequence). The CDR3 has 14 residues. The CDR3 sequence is CASSLRTDNQPQHF. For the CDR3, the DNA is TGTGCCAGCAGCTTAAGGACAGACAATCAGCCCCAGCATTTT.